This T cell receptor (beta chain) is drawn from a study of tumor-infiltrating lymphocytes in primary liver carcinoma. Co-extracted RNA and DNA came from approximately 20-30 mg of unsorted bulk tissue. To note about this clonotype: This may come from a read error, since a much larger clone is one base off.

The CDR3 sequence is 13 residues long. The germline V gene has CDR1 SGHRS and CDR2 YFSETQ. TCR beta cDNA was prepared out of about 510 ng total RNA by means of a constant-region primer. Three rounds of nested multiplex PCR with slightly modified ARM-PCR produced TCR beta libraries. A C-beta reverse primer was combined with TRBV1-TRBV30 forward primers in the first two PCR rounds, and each round had approximately 9 cycles. TCRdb independently ran MiXCR on the multiplex PCR reads; one entry per CDR3 protein. The table records approximately 60,000 distinct CDR3 sequences, 70% to 85% of them present only once.

The chain is built from TRBV5-1 and TRBJ2-7; D perhaps matches TRBD1 (6 bases). Sequencing was performed on liver tumor tissue from sampling region 2. Subset reported: tumor region T2, inferior pole. The sequence was collected from a middle-aged man with primary liver carcinoma and hepatitis B virus infection. The CDR3 loop is CTSSLDRNYEQYF. DNA of the CDR3: TGCACCAGCAGCCTAGACAGGAACTACGAGCAGTACTTC.